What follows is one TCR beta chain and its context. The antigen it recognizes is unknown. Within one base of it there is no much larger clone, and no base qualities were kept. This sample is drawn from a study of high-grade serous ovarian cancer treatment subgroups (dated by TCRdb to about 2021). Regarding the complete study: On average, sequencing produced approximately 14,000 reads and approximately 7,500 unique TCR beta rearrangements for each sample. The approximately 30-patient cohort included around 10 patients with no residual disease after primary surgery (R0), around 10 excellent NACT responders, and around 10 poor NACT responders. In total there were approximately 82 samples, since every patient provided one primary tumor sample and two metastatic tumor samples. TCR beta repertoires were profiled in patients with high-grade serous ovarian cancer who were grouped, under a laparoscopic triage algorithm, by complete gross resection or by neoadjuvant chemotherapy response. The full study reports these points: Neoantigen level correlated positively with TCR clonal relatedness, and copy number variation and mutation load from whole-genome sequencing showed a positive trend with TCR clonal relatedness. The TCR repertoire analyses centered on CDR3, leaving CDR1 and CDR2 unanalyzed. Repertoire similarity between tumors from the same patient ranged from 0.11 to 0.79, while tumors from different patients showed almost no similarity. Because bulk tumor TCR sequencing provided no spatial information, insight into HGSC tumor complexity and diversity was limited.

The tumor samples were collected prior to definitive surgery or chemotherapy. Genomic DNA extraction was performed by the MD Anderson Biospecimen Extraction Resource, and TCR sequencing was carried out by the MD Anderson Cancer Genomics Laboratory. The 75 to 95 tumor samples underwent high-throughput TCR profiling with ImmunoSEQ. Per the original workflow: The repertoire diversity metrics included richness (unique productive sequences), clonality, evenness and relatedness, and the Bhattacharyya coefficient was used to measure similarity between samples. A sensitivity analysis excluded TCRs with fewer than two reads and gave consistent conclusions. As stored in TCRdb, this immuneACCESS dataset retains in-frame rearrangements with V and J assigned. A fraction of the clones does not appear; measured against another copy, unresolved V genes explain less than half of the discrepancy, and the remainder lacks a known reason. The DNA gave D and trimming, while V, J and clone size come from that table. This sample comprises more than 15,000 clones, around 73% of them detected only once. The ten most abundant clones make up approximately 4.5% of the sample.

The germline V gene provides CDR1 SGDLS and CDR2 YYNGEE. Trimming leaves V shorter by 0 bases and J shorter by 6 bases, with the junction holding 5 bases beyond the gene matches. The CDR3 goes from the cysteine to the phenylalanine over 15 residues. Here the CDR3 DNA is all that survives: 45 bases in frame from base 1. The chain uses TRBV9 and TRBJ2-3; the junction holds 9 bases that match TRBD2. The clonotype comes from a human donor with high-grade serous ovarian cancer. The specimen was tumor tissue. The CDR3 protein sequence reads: CASSVEAGGHDTQYF. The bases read TGTGCCAGCAGCGTAGAGGCGGGGGGGCACGATACGCAGTATTTT.